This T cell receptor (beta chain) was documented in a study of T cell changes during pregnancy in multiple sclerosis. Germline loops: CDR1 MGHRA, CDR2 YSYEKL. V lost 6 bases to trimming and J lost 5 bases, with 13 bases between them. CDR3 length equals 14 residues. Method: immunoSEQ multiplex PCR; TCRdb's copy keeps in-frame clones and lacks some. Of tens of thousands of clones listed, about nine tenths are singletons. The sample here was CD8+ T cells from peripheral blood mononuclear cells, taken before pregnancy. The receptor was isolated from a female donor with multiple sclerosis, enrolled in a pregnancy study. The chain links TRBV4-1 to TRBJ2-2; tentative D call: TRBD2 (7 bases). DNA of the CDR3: TGCGCCAGCAGAGGGGGGGGTGGAACCGGGGAGCTGTTTTTT. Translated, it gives CASRGGGGTGELFF.